The 19 T cell receptor beta chains below come from one sample, sequenced in a study of tumor T cells in aggressive B-cell lymphoma. Some clones are missing from TCRdb's copy, which holds only in-frame ones; the method was immunoSEQ multiplex PCR. Among about 11,000 clones, around 90% were seen once, and the ten largest hold roughly 3%. Sequencing was carried out using tumor tissue. The receptors originated from an adult with diffuse large B cell lymphoma.

The V and J genes are TRBV18 and TRBJ1-6, with a tentative D call TRBD1 (6 bases). Germline values: CDR1 KGHSH, CDR2 LQKENI. Trimming stripped 5 bases from V and 7 bases from J, with 6 bases between. This CDR3 has 12 residues. The CDR3 nucleotides read TGTGCCAGCTCAGGACAGAATTCACCCCTCCACTTT. Translation: CASSGQNSPLHF.

The chain combines TRBV30 with TRBJ1-1, with D possibly being TRBD1 (6 bases). CDR3 length: 13 amino acids. Per the germline V gene, CDR1 is GTSNPN and CDR2 is SVGIG (reference sequence). The V and J ends lost 3 bases and 6 bases respectively, with 14 bases between them. CDR3 region: CAWRATGKAEAFF. The CDR3 region has the DNA TGTGCCTGGAGGGCAACAGGGAAGGCTGAAGCTTTCTTT. Drawing the rest from reference TRBV30 and TRBJ1-1, the complete variable domain is SQTIHQWPATLVQPVGSPLSLECTVEGTSNPNLYWYRQAAGRGLQLLFYSVGIGQISSEVPQNLSASRPQDRQFILSSKKLLLSDSGFYLCAWRATGKAEAFFGQGTRLTVV.

The CDR3 DNA sequence: TGCGCCAGCAGCCAAGCGGGAGGAGGGTACGAGCAGTACTTC. Amino acid sequence: CASSQAGGGYEQYF. V gene TRBV4-1 combines with J gene TRBJ2-7; TRBD2 agrees at 7 bases. The CDR3 is 14 residues long. The V segment lost 1 base and the J segment 4 bases; nucleotides outside the gene matches: 4. Germline V gene sequence: CDR1 MGHRA, CDR2 YSYEKL.

In regard to this clone: At one of its ends the junction is not consistent with the germline gene, which may arise from a read error. This chain joins TRBV9 and TRBJ1-1; D unresolved. Germline V gene data show CDR1 as SGDLS and CDR2 as YYNGEE. CDR3 length equals 14 residues. The CDR3, as DNA: TGTGCCAGCAGCGGAGCCGGGATAAACATTGAAGCTTTCTTT. It specifies CASSGAGINIEAFF.

The chain recombines TRBV29-1 with TRBJ1-1; D not resolved. V lost 2 bases to trimming and J lost 1 base, with 8 bases between them. Germline lookup yields CDR1 SQVTM and CDR2 ANQGSEA. This CDR3 is 13 amino acids long. CDR3 sequence (DNA): TGCAGCGTTGAAAAGCAAACGAACACTGAAGCTTTCTTT. It codes for CSVEKQTNTEAFF. Using reference TRBV29-1 and TRBJ1-1 for the parts outside the CDR3, the full variable domain is SAVISQKPSRDICQRGTSLTIQCQVDSQVTMMFWYRQQPGQSLTLIATANQGSEATYESGFVIDKFPISRPNLTFSTLTVSNMSPEDSSIYLCSVEKQTNTEAFFGQGTRLTVV.

V gene TRBV19 combines with J gene TRBJ1-5; 7 bases are shared with TRBD1. Per the germline V gene, CDR1 is LNHDA and CDR2 is SQIVND (reference sequence). The CDR3 is made up of 13 amino acids. Trimming removed 5 bases from V and 5 bases from J; junction bases left unmatched: 3. The CDR3 reads CASSRDSDQPQHF. The CDR3 region has the DNA TGTGCCAGTAGTCGGGACAGTGATCAGCCCCAGCATTTT.

The rearrangement joins TRBV2 to TRBJ1-6, with TRBD1 as a possible D gene (5 bases). Germline assignment: CDR1 SNHLY and CDR2 FYNNEI. V dropped 7 bases and J dropped 6 bases, with 13 bases sitting between them. The CDR3 runs 14 residues. The CDR3 coding sequence is TGTGCCAGCACCGTGGGGGGAAGTAATTCACCCCTCCACTTT. Translating it yields CASTVGGSNSPLHF.

This chain joins TRBV9 and TRBJ2-7; 8 nucleotides line up with TRBD1. The CDR3 has 14 residues. Per germline, CDR1 SGDLS and CDR2 YYNGEE. Trimming removed 0 bases from V and 3 bases from J; junction bases left unmatched: 2. DNA of the CDR3: TGTGCCAGCAGCGTAGGACAGGGGCACTACGAGCAGTACTTC. Its translation is CASSVGQGHYEQYF. Together with reference TRBV9 and TRBJ2-7, the CDR3 gives the full variable domain: DSGVTQTPKHLITATGQRVTLRCSPRSGDLSVYWYQQSLDQGLQFLIQYYNGEERAKGNILERFSAQQFPDLHSELNLSSLELGDSALYFCASSVGQGHYEQYFGPGTRLTVT.

Here the CDR3 DNA reads TGTGCCAGCTGGTCCGGGACTAGGGCCTACGAGCAGTACTTC. Translating gives CASWSGTRAYEQYF. The chain employs TRBV6-5 and TRBJ2-7; 8 nucleotides align to TRBD2. This CDR3 contains 14 residues. The junction had 8 bases not matched to a gene; V was cut back by 8 bases and J by 2 bases. Germline loops: CDR1 MNHEY, CDR2 SVGAGI.

The chain has TRBV7-9 and TRBJ2-1; TRBD1 is a possible D gene (6 bases). The CDR3 extends over 16 amino acids. CDR1 is SEHNR, CDR2 FQNEAQ, per germline (reference sequence). Trimming cost V 6 bases and J 2 bases, with 17 bases left between them. As DNA, the CDR3 is TGTGCCAGCAGTAAAGGGGGAGATTCCCCCTACAATGAGCAGTTCTTC. Translation: CASSKGGDSPYNEQFF.

This chain connects TRBV6-5 to TRBJ1-5, with D maybe TRBD1 (5 bases). CDR3 length equals 16 residues. The germline V and J ends were trimmed by 4 bases and 0 bases, with 13 bases remaining between them. Looked up from germline, CDR1 is MNHEY and CDR2 is SVGAGI. CDR3: CASSSGGVYSNQPQHF. Here the CDR3 DNA reads TGTGCCAGCAGTTCGGGGGGGGTTTATAGCAATCAGCCCCAGCATTTT.

V gene TRBV12-5 combines with J gene TRBJ1-4; D gene ambiguous. Germline loops: CDR1 LGHNT, CDR2 FRNRAP. This CDR3 comprises 14 residues. V was trimmed by 0 bases and J by 11 bases, leaving 13 bases between them. DNA of the CDR3: TGTGCTAGTGGTTTGGTAAGATCCGGCGGGAAACTGTTTTTT. Translated: CASGLVRSGGKLFF.

The CDR3 reads CASSLVQGNTEAFF. In nucleotides, the CDR3 is TGCGCCAGCAGCTTGGTTCAGGGGAACACTGAAGCTTTCTTT. V and J are TRBV5-1 and TRBJ1-1, with D tentatively TRBD1 (5 bases). The germline V gene encodes CDR1 SGHRS and CDR2 YFSETQ. The ends were cut back, 0 bases at V and 1 base at J, with 7 bases in the middle. The CDR3 is 14 amino acids. The full variable domain, its missing parts supplied by reference TRBV5-1 and TRBJ1-1, is KAGVTQTPRYLIKTRGQQVTLSCSPISGHRSVSWYQQTPGQGLQFLFEYFSETQRNKGNFPGRFSGRQFSNSRSEMNVSTLELGDSALYLCASSLVQGNTEAFFGQGTRLTVV.

This clone was found a few times. This chain connects TRBV30 to TRBJ2-1, with D perhaps TRBD2 (5 bases). This CDR3 is 11 amino acids long. The V end lost 4 bases, the J end lost 9 bases, and 10 bases lay between the germline ends. CDR1 and CDR2 from the germline V gene are GTSNPN and SVGIG (reference sequence). The CDR3 region is CAWKATIEQFF. DNA of the CDR3: TGTGCCTGGAAAGCGACTATTGAGCAGTTCTTC.

This clone has a single count. V and J are TRBV4-1 and TRBJ1-2; no clear D gene. This CDR3 region has 14 residues. Looked up from germline, CDR1 is MGHRA and CDR2 is YSYEKL. Trimming took 5 bases from V and 7 from J, leaving 17 bases between them. CDR3 amino acids: CASSIREGTGGYTF. The CDR3 nucleotides are TGCGCCAGCAGCATAAGAGAGGGTACCGGTGGCTACACCTTC.

The V and J genes are TRBV2 and TRBJ1-1; no definite D call. Germline CDR1 reads SNHLY; CDR2 reads FYNNEI. The CDR3 has 17 amino acids. Trimming stripped 0 bases from V and 4 bases from J, with 18 bases between. CDR3 DNA sequence: TGTGCCAGCAGTGAAGCACTGTCGGCGCTCGGGGTCACTGAAGCTTTCTTT. This sequence encodes CASSEALSALGVTEAFF.

The gene calls are TRBV19 and TRBJ1-6; D unclear. Germline CDR1 reads LNHDA; CDR2 reads SQIVND (reference sequence). V lost 1 base and J lost 7, with 8 bases in between. CDR3 length equals 14 residues. The CDR3 sequence is CASSIGPTNSPLHF. The CDR3 coding sequence is TGTGCCAGTAGTATAGGGCCCACCAATTCACCCCTCCACTTT.

This chain connects TRBV6-6 to TRBJ1-1; possibly TRBD1 for D (5 bases). Germline CDR1 and CDR2: MNHNY and SVGAGI (reference sequence). The CDR3 covers 12 residues. Trimming removed 0 bases from V and 8 bases from J, with 7 bases in between. CDR3 nucleotide sequence: TGTGCCAGCAGTTACTCGAACAGGGAAGCTTTCTTT. Protein product: CASSYSNREAFF.

The gene calls are TRBV20-1 and TRBJ2-5; no definite D call. The end of the DNA is better explained by TRBJ2-7, so the J call may be wrong. The CDR3 has 10 residues. CDR1 is DFQATT, CDR2 SNEGSKA, per germline (reference sequence). The DNA of the CDR3 is TGCAGTGCTGCGGCCCCCGAGCAGTACTTC. Its protein is CSAAAPEQYF.